The present T cell receptor (beta chain) was sequenced within a study of cytomegalovirus exposure and HLA in healthy donors. PCR primers comprised 60 Vbeta and 13 Jbeta primers. Data came from immunoSEQ multiplex PCR; TCRdb stores just in-frame clones and leaves some out. The data contain 110,000 to 150,000 clones, roughly four fifths of them singletons. With 2 bases clipped from V and 8 bases from J, the junction kept 2 bases outside the gene matches. The CDR3 runs to 12 residues. Germline lookup yields CDR1 SGHRS and CDR2 YFSETQ. This chain uses TRBV5-1 with TRBJ1-1; 8 bases align to TRBD1. The TCR sequence derives from a woman between 45 and 60 years old in good health and CMV-seronegative. The specimen sequenced was PBMCs. CDR3 region: CASSFTGGEAFF. CDR3 bases: TGCGCCAGCAGCTTTACAGGGGGGGAAGCTTTCTTT.